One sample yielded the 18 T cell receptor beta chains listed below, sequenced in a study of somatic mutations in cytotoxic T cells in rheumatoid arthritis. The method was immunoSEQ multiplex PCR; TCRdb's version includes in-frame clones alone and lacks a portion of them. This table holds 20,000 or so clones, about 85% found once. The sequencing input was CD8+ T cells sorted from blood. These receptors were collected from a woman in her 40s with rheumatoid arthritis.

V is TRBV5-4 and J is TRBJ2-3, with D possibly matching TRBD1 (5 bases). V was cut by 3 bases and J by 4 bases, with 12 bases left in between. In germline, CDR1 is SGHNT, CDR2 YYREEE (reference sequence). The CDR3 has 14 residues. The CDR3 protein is CASSSTDSADTQYF. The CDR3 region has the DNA TGTGCCAGCAGCTCTACTGACAGCGCAGATACGCAGTATTTT.

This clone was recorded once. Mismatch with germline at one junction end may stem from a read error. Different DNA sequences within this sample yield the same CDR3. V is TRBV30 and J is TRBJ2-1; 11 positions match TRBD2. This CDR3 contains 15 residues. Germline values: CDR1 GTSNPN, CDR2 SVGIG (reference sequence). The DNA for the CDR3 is TGCGCCTGGACTGATAGCGGGGGGGCCAGAGATGAGCAGTTCTTC. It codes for CAWTDSGGARDEQFF.

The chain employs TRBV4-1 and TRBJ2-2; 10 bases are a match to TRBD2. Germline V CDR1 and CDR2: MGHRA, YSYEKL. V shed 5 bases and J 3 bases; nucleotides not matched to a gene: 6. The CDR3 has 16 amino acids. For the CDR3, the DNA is TGCGCCAGCAGCTCCCAACTAGCGGGGTACACCGGGGAGCTGTTTTTT. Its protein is CASSSQLAGYTGELFF.

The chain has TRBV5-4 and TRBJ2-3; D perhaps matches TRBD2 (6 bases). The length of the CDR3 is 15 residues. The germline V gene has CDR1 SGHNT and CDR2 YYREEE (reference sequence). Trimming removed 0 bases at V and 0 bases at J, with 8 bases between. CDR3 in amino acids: CASSLGEDSTDTQYF. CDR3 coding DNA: TGTGCCAGCAGCTTGGGGGAGGATAGCACAGATACGCAGTATTTT.

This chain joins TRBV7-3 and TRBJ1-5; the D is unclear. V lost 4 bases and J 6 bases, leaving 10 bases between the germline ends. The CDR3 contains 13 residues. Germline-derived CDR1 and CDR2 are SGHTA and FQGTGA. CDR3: CASSSAAGQPQHF. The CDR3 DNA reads TGTGCCAGCAGCTCCGCAGCGGGTCAGCCCCAGCATTTT.

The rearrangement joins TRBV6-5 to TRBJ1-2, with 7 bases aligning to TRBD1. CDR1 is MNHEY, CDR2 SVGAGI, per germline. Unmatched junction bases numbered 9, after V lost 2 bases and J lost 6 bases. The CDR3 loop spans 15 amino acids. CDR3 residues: CASSYELGRGNGYTF. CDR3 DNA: TGTGCCAGCAGTTACGAATTAGGCAGGGGGAATGGCTACACCTTC.

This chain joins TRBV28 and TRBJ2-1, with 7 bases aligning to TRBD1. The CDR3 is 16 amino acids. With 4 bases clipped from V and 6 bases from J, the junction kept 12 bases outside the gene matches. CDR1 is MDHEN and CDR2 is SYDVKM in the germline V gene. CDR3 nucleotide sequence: TGTGCCAGCAGTTCGCCCGGGACAGCCGCCCCCAATGAGCAGTTCTTC. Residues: CASSSPGTAAPNEQFF. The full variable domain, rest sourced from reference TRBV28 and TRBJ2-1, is DVKVTQSSRYLVKRTGEKVFLECVQDMDHENMFWYRQDPGLGLRLIYFSYDVKMKEKGDIPEGYSVSREKKERFSLILESASTNQTSMYLCASSSPGTAAPNEQFFGPGTRLTVL.

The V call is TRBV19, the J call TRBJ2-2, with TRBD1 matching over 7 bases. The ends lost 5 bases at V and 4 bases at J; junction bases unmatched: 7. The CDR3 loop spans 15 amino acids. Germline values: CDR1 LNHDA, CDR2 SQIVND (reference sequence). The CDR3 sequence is CASSVEGAATGELFF. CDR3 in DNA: TGTGCCAGTAGTGTCGAGGGGGCGGCCACCGGGGAGCTGTTTTTT.

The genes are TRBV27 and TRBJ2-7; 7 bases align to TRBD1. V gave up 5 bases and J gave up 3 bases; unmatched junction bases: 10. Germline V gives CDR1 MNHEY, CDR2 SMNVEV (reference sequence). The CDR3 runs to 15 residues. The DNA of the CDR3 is TGTGCCAGCAGTGCACCCGGGACAGCCAGCTACGAGCAGTACTTC. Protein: CASSAPGTASYEQYF.

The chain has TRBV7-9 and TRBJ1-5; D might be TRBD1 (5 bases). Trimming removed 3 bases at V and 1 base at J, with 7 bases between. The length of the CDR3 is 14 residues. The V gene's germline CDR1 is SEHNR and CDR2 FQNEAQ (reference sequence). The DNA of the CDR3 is TGTGCCAGCAGCTTTGCAGGGAGCAATCAGCCCCAGCATTTT. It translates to CASSFAGSNQPQHF.

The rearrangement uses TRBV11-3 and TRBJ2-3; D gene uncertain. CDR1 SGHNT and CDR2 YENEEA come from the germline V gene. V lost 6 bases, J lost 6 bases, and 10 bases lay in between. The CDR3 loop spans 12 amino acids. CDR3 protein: CASSSRWDTQYF. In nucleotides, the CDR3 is TGTGCCAGCAGTTCCAGGTGGGATACGCAGTATTTT.

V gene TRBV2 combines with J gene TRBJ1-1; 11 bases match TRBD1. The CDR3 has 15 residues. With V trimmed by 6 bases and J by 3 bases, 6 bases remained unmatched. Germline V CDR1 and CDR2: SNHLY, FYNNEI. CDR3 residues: CASSEPGQGDTEAFF. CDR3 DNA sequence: TGTGCCAGCAGCGAACCGGGACAGGGGGACACTGAAGCTTTCTTT.

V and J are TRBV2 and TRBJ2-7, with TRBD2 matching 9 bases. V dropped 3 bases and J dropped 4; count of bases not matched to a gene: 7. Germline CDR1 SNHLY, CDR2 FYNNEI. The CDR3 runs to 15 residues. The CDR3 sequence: CASSDPRLAVYEQYF. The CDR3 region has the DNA TGTGCCAGCAGTGATCCCAGACTAGCGGTATACGAGCAGTACTTC.

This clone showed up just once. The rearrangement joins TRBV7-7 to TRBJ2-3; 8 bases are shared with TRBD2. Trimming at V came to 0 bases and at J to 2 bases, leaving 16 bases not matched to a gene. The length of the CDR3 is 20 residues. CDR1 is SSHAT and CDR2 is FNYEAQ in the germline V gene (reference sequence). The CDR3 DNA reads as TGTGCCAGCAGCTTAGCGCTTTCGGGTGATAGCGGGGACCTCACAGATACGCAGTATTTT. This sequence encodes CASSLALSGDSGDLTDTQYF.

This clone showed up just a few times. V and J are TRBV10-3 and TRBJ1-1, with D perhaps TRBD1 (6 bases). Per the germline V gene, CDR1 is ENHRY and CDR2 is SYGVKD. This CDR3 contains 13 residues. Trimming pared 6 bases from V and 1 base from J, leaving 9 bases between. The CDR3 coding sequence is TGTGCCATCAGCATGGGACAGAACACTGAAGCTTTCTTT. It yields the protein CAISMGQNTEAFF.

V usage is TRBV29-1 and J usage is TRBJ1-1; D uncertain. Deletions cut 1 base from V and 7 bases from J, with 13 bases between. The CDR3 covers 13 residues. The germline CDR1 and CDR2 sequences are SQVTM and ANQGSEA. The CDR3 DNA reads TGCAGCGTTGAAGGGGGTCGAGGGTTTGAAGCTTTCTTT. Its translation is CSVEGGRGFEAFF. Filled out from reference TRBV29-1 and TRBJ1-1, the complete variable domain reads SAVISQKPSRDICQRGTSLTIQCQVDSQVTMMFWYRQQPGQSLTLIATANQGSEATYESGFVIDKFPISRPNLTFSTLTVSNMSPEDSSIYLCSVEGGRGFEAFFGQGTRLTVV.

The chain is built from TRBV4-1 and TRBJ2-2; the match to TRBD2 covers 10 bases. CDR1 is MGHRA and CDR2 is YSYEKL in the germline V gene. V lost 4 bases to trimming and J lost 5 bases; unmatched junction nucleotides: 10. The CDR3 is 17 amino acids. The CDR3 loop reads CASSPSQAGGPTGELFF. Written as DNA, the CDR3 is TGCGCCAGCAGCCCATCTCAAGCGGGAGGGCCGACCGGGGAGCTGTTTTTT.

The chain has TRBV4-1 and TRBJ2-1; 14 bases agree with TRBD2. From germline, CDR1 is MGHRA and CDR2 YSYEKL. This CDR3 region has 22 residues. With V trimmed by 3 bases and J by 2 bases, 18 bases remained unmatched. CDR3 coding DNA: TGCGCCAGCAGCCATCGCACCCGGACTAGCGGGGGGTTTACAAGCCCCTACAATGAGCAGTTCTTC. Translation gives CASSHRTRTSGGFTSPYNEQFF.